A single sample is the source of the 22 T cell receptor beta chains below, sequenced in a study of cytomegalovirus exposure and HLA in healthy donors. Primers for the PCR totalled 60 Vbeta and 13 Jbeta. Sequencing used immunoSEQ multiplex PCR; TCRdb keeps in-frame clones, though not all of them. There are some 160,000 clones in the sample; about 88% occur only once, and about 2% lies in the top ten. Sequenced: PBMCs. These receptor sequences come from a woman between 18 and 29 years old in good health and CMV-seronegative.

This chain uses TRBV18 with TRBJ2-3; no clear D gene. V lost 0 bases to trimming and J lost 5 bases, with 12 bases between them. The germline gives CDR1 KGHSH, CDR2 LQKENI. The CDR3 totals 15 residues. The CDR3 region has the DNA TGTGCCAGCTCACCACCCTCAGTCCCGGGAGATACGCAGTATTTT. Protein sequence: CASSPPSVPGDTQYF.

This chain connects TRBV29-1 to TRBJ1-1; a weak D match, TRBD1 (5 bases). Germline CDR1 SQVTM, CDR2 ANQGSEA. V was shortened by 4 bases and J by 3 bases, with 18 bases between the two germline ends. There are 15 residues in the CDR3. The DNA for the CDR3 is TGCAGCGTTGGGAACGAGTTTGGAGGGGACACTGAAGCTTTCTTT. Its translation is CSVGNEFGGDTEAFF.

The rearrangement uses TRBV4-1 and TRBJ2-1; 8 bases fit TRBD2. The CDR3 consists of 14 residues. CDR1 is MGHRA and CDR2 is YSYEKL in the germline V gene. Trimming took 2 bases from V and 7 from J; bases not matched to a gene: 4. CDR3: CASSQPTSGNEQFF. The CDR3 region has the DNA TGCGCCAGCAGCCAACCCACTAGCGGTAATGAGCAGTTCTTC.

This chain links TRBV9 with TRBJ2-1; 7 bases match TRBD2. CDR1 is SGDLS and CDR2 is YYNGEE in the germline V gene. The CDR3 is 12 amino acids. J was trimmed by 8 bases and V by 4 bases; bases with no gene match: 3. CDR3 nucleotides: TGTGCCAGCAGCCCTGGGGGGGATGAGCAGTTCTTC. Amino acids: CASSPGGDEQFF.

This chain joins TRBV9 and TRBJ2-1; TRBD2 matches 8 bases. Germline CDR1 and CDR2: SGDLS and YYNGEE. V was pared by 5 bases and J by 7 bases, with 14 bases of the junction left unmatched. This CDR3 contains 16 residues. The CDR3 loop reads CASRGPGGASENEQFF. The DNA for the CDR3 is TGTGCCAGCAGAGGTCCCGGGGGGGCCTCGGAGAATGAGCAGTTCTTC.

CDR3 DNA: TGTGCCAGCAGTTTATGGTTCGGGTATGAGCAGTTCTTC. Protein: CASSLWFGYEQFF. The chain joins TRBV28 to TRBJ2-1; D gene uncertain. Germline-derived CDR1 and CDR2 are MDHEN and SYDVKM. The CDR3 sequence is 13 residues long. V lost 0 bases to trimming and J lost 8 bases, with 8 bases between them.

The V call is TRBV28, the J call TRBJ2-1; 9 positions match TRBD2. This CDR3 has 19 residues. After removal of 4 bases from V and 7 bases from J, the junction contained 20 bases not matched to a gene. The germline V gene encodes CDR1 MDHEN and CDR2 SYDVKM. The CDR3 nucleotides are TGTGCCAGCAGTTGGTCAGGTGTTGCCGTAGCGGGAGTAGATAATGAGCAGTTCTTC. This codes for CASSWSGVAVAGVDNEQFF.

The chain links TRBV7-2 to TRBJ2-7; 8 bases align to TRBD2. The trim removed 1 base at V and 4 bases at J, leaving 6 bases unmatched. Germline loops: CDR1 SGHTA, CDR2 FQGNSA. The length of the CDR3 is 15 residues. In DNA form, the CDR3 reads TGTGCCAGCAGCTTAGGCGGGGGGAATTCGTACGAGCAGTACTTC. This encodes CASSLGGGNSYEQYF.

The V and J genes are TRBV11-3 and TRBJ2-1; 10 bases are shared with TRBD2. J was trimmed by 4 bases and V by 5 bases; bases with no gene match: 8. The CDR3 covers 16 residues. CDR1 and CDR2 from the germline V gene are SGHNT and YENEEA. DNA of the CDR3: TGTGCCAGCAGCCTCTCTAGCGGGGGATCGTACAATGAGCAGTTCTTC. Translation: CASSLSSGGSYNEQFF.

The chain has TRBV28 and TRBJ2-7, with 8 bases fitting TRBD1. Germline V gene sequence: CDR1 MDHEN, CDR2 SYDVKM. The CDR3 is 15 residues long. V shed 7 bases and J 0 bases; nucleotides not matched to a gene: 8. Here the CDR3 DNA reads TGTGCCAGCACCACCGGGACAGGACACTCCTACGAGCAGTACTTC. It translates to CASTTGTGHSYEQYF.

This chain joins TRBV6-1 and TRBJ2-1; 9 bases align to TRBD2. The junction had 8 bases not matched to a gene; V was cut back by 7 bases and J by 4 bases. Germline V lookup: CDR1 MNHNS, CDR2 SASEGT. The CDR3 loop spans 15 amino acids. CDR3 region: CASNRSGGPYNEQFF. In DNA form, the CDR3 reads TGTGCCAGCAATAGAAGCGGGGGGCCTTACAATGAGCAGTTCTTC.

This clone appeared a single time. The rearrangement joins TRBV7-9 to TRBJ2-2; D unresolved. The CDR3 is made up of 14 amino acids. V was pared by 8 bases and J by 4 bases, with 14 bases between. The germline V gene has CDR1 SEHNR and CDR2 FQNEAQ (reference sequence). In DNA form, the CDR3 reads TGTGCCAGCTTCAAGGAGCCCTCCACCGGGGAGCTGTTTTTT. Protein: CASFKEPSTGELFF.

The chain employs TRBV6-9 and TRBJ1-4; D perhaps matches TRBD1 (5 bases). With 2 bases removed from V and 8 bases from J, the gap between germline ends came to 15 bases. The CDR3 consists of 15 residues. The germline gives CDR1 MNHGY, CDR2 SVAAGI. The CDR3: CASSYEARATEKLFF. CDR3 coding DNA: TGTGCCAGCAGTTATGAGGCCAGGGCCACCGAAAAACTGTTTTTT.

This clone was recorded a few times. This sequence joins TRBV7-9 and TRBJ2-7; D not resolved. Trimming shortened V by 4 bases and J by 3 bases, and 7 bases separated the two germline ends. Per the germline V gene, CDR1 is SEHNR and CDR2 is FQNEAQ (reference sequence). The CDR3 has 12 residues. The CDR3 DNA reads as TGTGCCAGCAGCTCCTCAGACTACGAGCAGTACTTC. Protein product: CASSSSDYEQYF. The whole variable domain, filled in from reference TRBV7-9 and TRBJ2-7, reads DTGVSQNPRHKITKRGQNVTFRCDPISEHNRLYWYRQTLGQGPEFLTYFQNEAQLEKSRLLSDRFSAERPKGSFSTLEIQRTEQGDSAMYLCASSSSDYEQYFGPGTRLTVT.

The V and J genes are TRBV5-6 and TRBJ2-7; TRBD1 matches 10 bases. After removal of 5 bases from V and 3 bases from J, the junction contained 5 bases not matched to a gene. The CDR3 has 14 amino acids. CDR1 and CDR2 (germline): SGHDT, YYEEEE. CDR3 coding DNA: TGTGCCAGCAGGGGGACAGGGGAACACTACGAGCAGTACTTC. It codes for CASRGTGEHYEQYF.

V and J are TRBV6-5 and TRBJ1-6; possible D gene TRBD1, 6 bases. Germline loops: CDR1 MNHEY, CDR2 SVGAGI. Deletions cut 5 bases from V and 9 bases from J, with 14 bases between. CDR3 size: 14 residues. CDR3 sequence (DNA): TGTGCCAGCAGTAAGGACAGATCTGTTTCACCCCTCCACTTT. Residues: CASSKDRSVSPLHF.

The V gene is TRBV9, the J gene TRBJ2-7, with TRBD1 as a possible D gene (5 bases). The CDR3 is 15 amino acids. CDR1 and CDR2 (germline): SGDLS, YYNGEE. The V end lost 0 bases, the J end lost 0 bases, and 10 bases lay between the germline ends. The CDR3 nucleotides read TGTGCCAGCAGCGTAGGGGCAGGGTCCTCCTACGAGCAGTACTTC. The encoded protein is CASSVGAGSSYEQYF.

Here the CDR3 reads CASSQETGLNTEAFF. CDR3 in DNA: TGCGCCAGCAGCCAAGAGACAGGGTTGAACACTGAAGCTTTCTTT. The genes are TRBV4-1 and TRBJ1-1; 7 nucleotides match TRBD1. Germline trimming cut 0 bases from V and 0 bases from J; bases unmatched to any gene: 1. The CDR3 extends over 15 amino acids. Germline lookup yields CDR1 MGHRA and CDR2 YSYEKL.

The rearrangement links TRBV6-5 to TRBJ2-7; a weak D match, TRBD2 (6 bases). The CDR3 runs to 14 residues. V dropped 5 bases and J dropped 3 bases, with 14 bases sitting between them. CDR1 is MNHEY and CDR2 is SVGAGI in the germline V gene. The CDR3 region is CASSSISGYYEQYF. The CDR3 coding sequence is TGTGCCAGCAGTAGTATTAGCGGCTACTACGAGCAGTACTTC.

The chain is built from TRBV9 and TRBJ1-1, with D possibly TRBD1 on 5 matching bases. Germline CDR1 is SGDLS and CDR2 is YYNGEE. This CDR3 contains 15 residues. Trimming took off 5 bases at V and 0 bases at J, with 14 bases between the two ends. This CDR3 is CASSKTVLMNTEAFF. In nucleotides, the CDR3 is TGTGCCAGCAGTAAGACAGTACTTATGAACACTGAAGCTTTCTTT.

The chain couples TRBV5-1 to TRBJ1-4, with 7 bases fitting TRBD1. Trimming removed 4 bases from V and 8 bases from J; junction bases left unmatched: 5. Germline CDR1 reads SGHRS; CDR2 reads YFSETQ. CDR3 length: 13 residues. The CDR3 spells CASSKGTVEKLFF. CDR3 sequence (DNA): TGCGCCAGCAGCAAGGGGACAGTAGAAAAACTGTTTTTT.

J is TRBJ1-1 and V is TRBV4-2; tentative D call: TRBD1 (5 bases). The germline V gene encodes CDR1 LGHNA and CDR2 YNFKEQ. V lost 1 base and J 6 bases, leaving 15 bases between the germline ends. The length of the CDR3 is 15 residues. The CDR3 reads CASSQGLTGYAEAFF. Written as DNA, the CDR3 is TGTGCCAGCAGCCAAGGCCTCACAGGATATGCTGAAGCTTTCTTT.